This T cell receptor (beta chain) was recovered during a study of shared clonotypes between healthy human individuals (dated by TCRdb to the early 2020s). At the level of the whole study: The cohort included three men and a couple of women between 18 and 49 years of age. Leukapheresis yielded between about 0.85 and 10 billion PBMCs per donor. The study deeply sequenced blood TCR repertoires of about 5 healthy adults to estimate repertoire size and the extent of clonotype sharing between individuals. For each donor, CD4 naive and CD4 memory were each given three plates, CD8 naive was given two plates, and CD8 memory was given one plate. To increase sequencing depth and limit assay-specific biases, TCR repertoire library preparation and sequencing were carried out by different laboratories using diverse techniques. The investigation overall reported the following: Naive subsets generally had larger estimated clonotype richness than memory subsets did. Because the study included a small number of donors, the genetic and exposure-history diversity represented was limited. Compared with non-shared clonotypes, clonotypes shared by all four sorted-subset donors had higher generation probabilities. When several donors were compared, the shared fraction of clonotypes was around 5.1% for naive CD4, over 3% for naive CD8, 2.3% for memory CD4, and 0.4% for memory CD8. Only blood was sampled, and tissue TCR repertoires likely differ from those in blood. Pairwise subsampling indicated that sequencing depth was expected to affect the degree of clonotype sharing among donors. Rarefaction of sorted-subset datasets indicated incomplete sequencing despite the large sequencing depth.

Healthy HIV-negative adults with no recently reported acute infections or vaccinations were included as donors. Only Caucasian adults living in Nashville, Tennessee, USA were represented among the donors. Magnetic negative selection was used to enrich CD4+ T cells, after which naive cells were positively selected on CD45RA and the negative fraction became the memory subset. Blood was obtained by leukapheresis, after which PBMCs were separated by Ficoll-Histopaque density gradient centrifugation and cryopreserved in liquid nitrogen vapor phase. Purity and quantity of every magnetically sorted T cell population were checked by analytical flow cytometry. From each sorted fraction, genomic DNA was isolated and quantified by UV absorbance on a Nanodrop 2000c. Deletion took 4 bases off V and 0 bases off J, with a span of 10 bases between the germline ends. CDR1 MGHRA and CDR2 YSYEKL are derived from the germline V gene. The CDR3 goes from the cysteine to the phenylalanine over 15 residues. This entry keeps only the CDR3 DNA: 45 bases, framed from base 1.

In regard to this clone: There is no known antigen for this receptor. One base away there is no much larger clone; base qualities are not given.

Using the deep immunoSEQ assay, multiplex PCR amplified TCR CDR3 regions from genomic DNA. Genomic DNA extracted from each cell subset was distributed evenly over all wells of several immunoSEQ 96-well plates, and each plate served as one replicate. Each replicate PCR for sorted subsets received roughly 0.2 ug genomic DNA, equal to roughly 29,000 T cell genomes. The purified libraries were quantified using a Qubit 3.0 fluorometer, sized with a Bioanalyzer 2100, and then quantified again using the KAPA Library Quantification kit. Each immunoSEQ 96-well plate was sequenced on its own single-read 150-cycle Illumina NextSeq 550 flow cell. The authors' analysis ran thus. Because the immunoSEQ output held only junctional sequences and lacked quality scores, the filtering could not match the filtering applied to full-length reads. Sequences were annotated with PyIR, a Python wrapper for IgBLAST v1.9, and V/J genes and CDR3 were assigned using IMGT germline references. Reads were removed for weak V/J assignments (E-value above 1e-6), missing CDR3, stop codons, out-of-frame junctions, or ambiguous translated residues. A V3J clonotype was defined by an identical inferred V gene, J gene, and CDR3 amino acid sequence. Percentage overlap between repertoires was computed as shared unique clonotypes divided by the size of the smaller repertoire. Repertoire richness was assessed with RTK rarefaction, the Chao1 estimator, and Recon v2.1 estimates of unobserved clonotypes. For all TCRbeta clonotypes obtained by the gDNA method from a few donors, generation probabilities were computed with OLGA. TCRdb holds this immuneACCESS table with in-frame rearrangements only. Some clones are missing; in checked studies, unresolved V genes explain under half, and the rest has no known cause. V, J and clone size were drawn from that table, and D and trimming were deduced from the DNA. The table for this sample lists 1.5 million to 1.9 million clones; roughly 98% of them were counted only once. Less than 0.55% of the sample is taken by the ten largest.

This TCR was sampled from a man younger than 45 in good health. The rearrangement combines TRBV4-1 with TRBJ1-3, with no confidently assigned D gene. Sequencing was done on a sample of naive CD4+ T cells sorted from blood. The intended sense of this specimen's cell subset or site label: CD45RA+ positively selected. The nucleotide sequence is given as TGCGCCAGCAGCCTGAGGCAGTACTCTGGAAACACCATATATTTT. Its translation is CASSLRQYSGNTIYF.